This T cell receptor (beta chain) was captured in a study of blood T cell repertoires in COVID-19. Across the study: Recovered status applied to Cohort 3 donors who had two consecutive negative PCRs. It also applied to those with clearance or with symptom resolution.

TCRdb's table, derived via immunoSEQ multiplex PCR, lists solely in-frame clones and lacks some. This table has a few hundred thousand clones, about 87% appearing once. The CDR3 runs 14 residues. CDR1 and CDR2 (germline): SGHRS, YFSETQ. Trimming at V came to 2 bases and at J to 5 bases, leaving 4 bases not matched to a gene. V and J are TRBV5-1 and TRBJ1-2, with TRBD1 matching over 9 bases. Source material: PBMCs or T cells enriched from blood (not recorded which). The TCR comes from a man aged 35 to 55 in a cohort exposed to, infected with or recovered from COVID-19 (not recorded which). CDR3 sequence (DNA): TGCGCCAGCAGCTTATCCGGACAGGGGTATGGCTACACCTTC. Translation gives CASSLSGQGYGYTF.